These 11 T cell receptor beta chains were all obtained from the same sample, sequenced in a study of beta chain features in type 1 diabetes. Sequenced material consisted of expressed TCRB transcripts (all of the isolated RNA was reverse transcribed). TCRdb keeps only in-frame clones here, not all; method: immunoSEQ multiplex PCR. The sample yields around 190,000 clones, 10% to 15% seen once. The sample taken for sequencing was central memory CD4+ T cells from blood. The receptors were gathered from a woman between 18 and 29 years old in good health.

In its sample, this clone was seen a few times. The chain uses TRBV7-9 and TRBJ2-2; possibly TRBD1 for D (5 bases). The CDR3 covers 14 residues. The V end was cut by 6 bases, the J end by 7 bases, with 15 bases between. Germline CDR1 reads SEHNR; CDR2 reads FQNEAQ (reference sequence). CDR3 residues: CASRAGRQGGELFF. The DNA of the CDR3 is TGTGCCAGCAGGGCCGGACGTCAGGGCGGGGAGCTGTTTTTT.

In this sample, this clone turned up a few times. This rearrangement joins TRBV30 to TRBJ1-1, with D possibly matching TRBD1 (5 bases). The V gene's germline CDR1 is GTSNPN and CDR2 SVGIG (reference sequence). This CDR3 has 14 residues. The V end lost 4 bases, the J end lost 4 bases, and 16 bases lay between the germline ends. CDR3 DNA sequence: TGTGCCTGGATGGGCTCAGGGAGGGCCACTGAAGCTTTCTTT. It codes for CAWMGSGRATEAFF. Based on the CDR3 plus reference TRBV30 and TRBJ1-1, the full variable domain is SQTIHQWPATLVQPVGSPLSLECTVEGTSNPNLYWYRQAAGRGLQLLFYSVGIGQISSEVPQNLSASRPQDRQFILSSKKLLLSDSGFYLCAWMGSGRATEAFFGQGTRLTVV.

This clone was seen only a few times. The chain employs TRBV18 and TRBJ2-1; the match to TRBD1 covers 9 bases. Per the germline V gene, CDR1 is KGHSH and CDR2 is LQKENI. This CDR3 comprises 14 residues. V dropped 4 bases and J dropped 8; count of bases not matched to a gene: 6. The CDR3 reads CASSRWTGVDEQFF. The DNA for the CDR3 is TGTGCCAGCTCACGGTGGACAGGGGTAGATGAGCAGTTCTTC.

The rearrangement links TRBV7-6 to TRBJ1-3, with TRBD1 matching 7 bases. The germline V gene has CDR1 SGHVS and CDR2 FNYEAQ. Trimming at V came to 5 bases and at J to 0 bases, leaving 4 bases not matched to a gene. The CDR3 totals 15 residues. The CDR3 DNA reads TGTGCCAGCAGCCGCTGGGACAGCTCTGGAAACACCATATATTTT. Translating gives CASSRWDSSGNTIYF.

This clone was found a few times. The chain combines TRBV5-1 with TRBJ2-3; tentatively, D is TRBD1 (6 bases). This CDR3 has 15 amino acids. Germline CDR1 and CDR2: SGHRS and YFSETQ. Deletions cut 0 bases from V and 2 bases from J, with 10 bases between. The CDR3, as DNA: TGCGCCAGCAGCTTGGACAGGGAACCCACAGATACGCAGTATTTT. As protein: CASSLDREPTDTQYF.

The genes are TRBV14 and TRBJ1-1, with unresolved D. Germline CDR1 and CDR2: SGHDN and FVKESK. CDR3 length: 13 residues. The V and J ends lost 3 bases and 1 base respectively, with 6 bases between them. The CDR3 protein is CASSQAENTEAFF. The CDR3 bases are TGTGCCAGCAGCCAGGCGGAGAACACTGAAGCTTTCTTT.

This chain connects TRBV19 to TRBJ1-1; TRBD1 is a possible D gene (6 bases). V was shortened by 7 bases and J by 1 base, with 10 bases between the two germline ends. This CDR3 contains 13 residues. The V gene's germline CDR1 is LNHDA and CDR2 SQIVND (reference sequence). The CDR3 sequence is CASKLQGNTEAFF. CDR3 sequence (DNA): TGTGCCAGTAAGCTACAGGGGAACACTGAAGCTTTCTTT. Together with reference TRBV19 and TRBJ1-1, the CDR3 gives the full variable domain: DGGITQSPKYLFRKEGQNVTLSCEQNLNHDAMYWYRQDPGQGLRLIYYSQIVNDFQKGDIAEGYSVSREKKESFPLTVTSAQKNPTAFYLCASKLQGNTEAFFGQGTRLTVV.

Ten or more counts support this clone. The chain uses TRBV6-6 and TRBJ2-1, with a weak D call TRBD1 (5 bases). Germline V gene data show CDR1 as MNHNY and CDR2 as SVGAGI (reference sequence). The V gene lost 8 bases and the J gene lost 0 bases, with 8 bases spanning the gap. The CDR3 runs to 13 residues. The CDR3: CASARGSYNEQFF. The CDR3 region has the DNA TGTGCCAGCGCAAGGGGCTCCTACAATGAGCAGTTCTTC.

This clone has just a few counts. The V call is TRBV4-3, the J call TRBJ2-3, with TRBD2 identical over 8 bases. With 4 bases clipped from V and 4 bases from J, the junction kept 7 bases outside the gene matches. The CDR3 is 15 residues long. CDR1 is LGHNA and CDR2 is YSLEER in the germline V gene. The CDR3 DNA follows: TGCGCCAGCAGCCGACGGGGGGGCGAGGCAGATACGCAGTATTTT. As protein: CASSRRGGEADTQYF.

The chain uses TRBV5-1 and TRBJ2-2; a weak D match, TRBD2 (5 bases). CDR3 length: 16 amino acids. CDR1 and CDR2 (germline): SGHRS, YFSETQ. Trimming left V 3 bases short and J 1 base short, with 13 bases between. CDR3 sequence (DNA): TGCGCCAGCAGCTCCTGGACGGGGTTGAACACCGGGGAGCTGTTTTTT. Translating it yields CASSSWTGLNTGELFF. The full variable domain, with the rest looked up from reference TRBV5-1 and TRBJ2-2, is KAGVTQTPRYLIKTRGQQVTLSCSPISGHRSVSWYQQTPGQGLQFLFEYFSETQRNKGNFPGRFSGRQFSNSRSEMNVSTLELGDSALYLCASSSWTGLNTGELFFGEGSRLTVL.

The genes are TRBV7-2 and TRBJ2-5, with 14 bases matching TRBD2. The CDR3 is made up of 18 amino acids. Germline values: CDR1 SGHTA, CDR2 FQGNSA. V lost 1 base and J lost 4; bases outside the gene matches: 8. The CDR3 nucleotides read TGTGCCAGCAGCTTAGTCCCCGGGACTAGCGGGAGTATAGAGACCCAGTACTTC. Its protein product is CASSLVPGTSGSIETQYF.